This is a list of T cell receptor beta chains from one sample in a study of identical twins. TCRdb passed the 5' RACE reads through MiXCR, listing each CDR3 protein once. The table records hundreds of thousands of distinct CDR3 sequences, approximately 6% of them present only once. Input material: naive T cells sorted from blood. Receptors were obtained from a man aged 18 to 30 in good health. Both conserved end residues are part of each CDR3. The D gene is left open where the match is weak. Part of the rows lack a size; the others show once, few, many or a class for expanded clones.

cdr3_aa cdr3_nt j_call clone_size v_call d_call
CASSYGRPSNTGELFF TGTGCCAGCAGTTACGGCAGACCATCGAACACCGGGGAGCTGTTTTTT TRBJ2-2 many TRBV6-2/TRBV6-3 -
CASNLAGASYEQYF TGTGCCAGCAATCTAGCGGGAGCCTCCTACGAGCAGTACTTC TRBJ2-7 many TRBV9 TRBD2
CASSQPMNTEAFF TGTGCCAGCAGCCAACCTATGAACACTGAAGCTTTCTTT TRBJ1-1 many TRBV6-6 -
CASSQLTKQGRKQFF TGTGCCAGCAGTCAACTTACCAAACAGGGGAGAAAGCAGTTCTTC TRBJ2-1 - TRBV2 TRBD1
CASRPVISSGISQYF TGCGCCAGCAGGCCTGTTATATCTAGTGGAATATCGCAGTATTTT TRBJ2-3 many TRBV5-1 -
CARGTSVNNEQFF TGCGCCCGAGGGACTAGCGTAAACAATGAGCAGTTCTTC TRBJ2-1 many TRBV10-1 TRBD2
CSVEPPPGYTF TGCAGCGTTGAACCTCCCCCTGGCTACACCTTC TRBJ1-2 many TRBV29-1 -
CASRTDSTDTQYF TGTGCCAGCAGGACGGACTCCACAGATACGCAGTATTTT TRBJ2-3 many TRBV12-3/TRBV12-4 -
CATALSTDTQYF TGTGCCACCGCCCTGAGCACAGATACGCAGTATTTT TRBJ2-3 - TRBV2 -
CASSLGLAGDRGTDTQYF TGCGCCAGCAGCTTGGGACTAGCGGGAGATCGTGGCACAGATACGCAGTATTTT TRBJ2-3 - TRBV5-1 TRBD2
CASSYFGGGNTEAFF TGTGCCAGCAGTTATTTCGGGGGGGGGAACACTGAAGCTTTCTTT TRBJ1-1 - TRBV6-5 -
CASSERQGGPWTGELFF TGTGCCAGCAGTGAACGGCAGGGTGGGCCGTGGACCGGGGAGCTGTTTTTT TRBJ2-2 few TRBV2 -
CASSGGQGFEQFF TGCGCCAGCAGCGGGGGACAGGGTTTTGAGCAGTTCTTC TRBJ2-1 many TRBV5-1 TRBD1
CASSEGAGGFYEQYF TGTGCCAGCAGCGAGGGAGCGGGAGGGTTTTACGAGCAGTACTTC TRBJ2-7 - TRBV7-9 TRBD2
CTGGAGTEAFF TGCACCGGGGGTGCGGGCACTGAAGCTTTCTTT TRBJ1-1 few TRBV20-1 -
CASSQVRGSYSPLHF TGTGCCAGCAGCCAAGTTCGGGGTAGTTATTCACCCCTCCACTTT TRBJ1-6 - TRBV14 -
CASSFGGGYTF TGTGCCAGCAGTTTTGGAGGCGGCTACACCTTC TRBJ1-2 many TRBV12-3/TRBV12-4 -